Sequencing of this T cell receptor beta chain was carried out in a study of T cell repertoires in cytomegalovirus infection. MiXCR was run by TCRdb on the reads, yielding one entry per CDR3 protein. Of tens of thousands of distinct CDR3 sequences listed, about 18% are singletons. The CDR3 has 13 amino acids. Trimming took off 3 bases at V and 4 bases at J, with 9 bases between the two ends. Germline V gene data show CDR1 as SGHTA and CDR2 as FQGNSA. As regards this clonotype: Its antigen remains unknown.

The V gene is TRBV7-2, the J gene TRBJ1-2; D not resolved. This TCR derives from a human donor in good health (CMV status not recorded). Some clones in this sample may be carry-over from other donors' samples. This specimen was CD8+ T cells from cultured PBMCs, taken from culture after CMV antigen stimulation. The CDR3 bases are TGTGCCAGCAGCTTTTGGGCAGGCTATGGCTACACCTTC. The encoded protein is CASSFWAGYGYTF.